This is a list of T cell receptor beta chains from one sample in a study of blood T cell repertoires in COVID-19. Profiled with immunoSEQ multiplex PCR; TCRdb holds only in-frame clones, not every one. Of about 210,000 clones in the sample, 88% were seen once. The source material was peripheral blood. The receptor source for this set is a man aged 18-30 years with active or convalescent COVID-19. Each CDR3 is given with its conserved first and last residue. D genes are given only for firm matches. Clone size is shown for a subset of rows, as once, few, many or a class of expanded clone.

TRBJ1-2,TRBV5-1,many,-,CASSLGGGYYGYTF,TGCGCCAGCAGCTTGGGCGGAGGATACTATGGCTACACCTTC
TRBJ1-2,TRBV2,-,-,CASSMTANYGYTF,TGTGCCAGCAGTATGACAGCTAACTATGGCTACACCTTC
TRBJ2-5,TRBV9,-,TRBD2,CASSRGVAGRRETQYF,TGTGCCAGCAGCAGAGGAGTAGCGGGAAGGCGAGAGACCCAGTACTTC
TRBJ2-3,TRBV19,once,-,CASTGDTDTQYF,TGTGCCAGTACCGGGGACACAGATACGCAGTATTTT
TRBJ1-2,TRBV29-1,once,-,CSVEGRANREGYTF,TGCAGCGTTGAAGGGCGCGCGAATCGGGAAGGCTACACCTTC
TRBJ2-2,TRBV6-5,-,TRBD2,CASRRGGLTGELFF,TGTGCCAGCAGGCGGGGGGGCCTCACCGGGGAGCTGTTTTTT
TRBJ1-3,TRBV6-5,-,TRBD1,CASTRTGGNTIYF,TGTGCCAGCACGAGGACAGGTGGAAACACCATATATTTT
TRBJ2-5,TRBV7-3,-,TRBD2,CASSFSGGSVGETQYF,TGTGCCAGCAGCTTTAGCGGCGGGAGTGTGGGAGAGACCCAGTACTTC
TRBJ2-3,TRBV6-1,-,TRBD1,CASSDTGGAYSDTQYF,TGTGCCAGCAGTGATACAGGGGGCGCATATTCAGATACGCAGTATTTT
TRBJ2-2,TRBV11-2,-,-,CASSSNRVTNTGELFF,TGTGCCAGCAGCTCGAACAGGGTTACTAACACCGGGGAGCTGTTTTTT
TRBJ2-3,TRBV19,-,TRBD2,CASSIVSSGGTDTQYF,TGTGCCAGTAGTATAGTGTCTAGCGGGGGCACAGATACGCAGTATTTT
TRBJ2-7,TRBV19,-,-,CASSTSAFSYEQYF,TGTGCCAGTAGTACTAGCGCCTTCTCCTACGAGCAGTACTTC
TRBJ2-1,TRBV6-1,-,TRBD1,CASSAQPDRSYNEQFF,TGTGCCAGCAGTGCTCAACCGGACAGGTCCTACAATGAGCAGTTCTTC
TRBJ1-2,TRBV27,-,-,CASTPQASIPSYGYTF,TGTGCCAGCACCCCCCAGGCTAGCATCCCGTCTTATGGCTACACCTTC
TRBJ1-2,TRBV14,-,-,CASSQGGRAPGYTF,TGTGCCAGCAGCCAGGGAGGCAGGGCCCCTGGCTACACCTTC
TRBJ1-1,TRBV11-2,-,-,CASSNRQIGFGTEAFF,TGTGCCAGCAGCAATCGACAGATAGGGTTTGGCACTGAAGCTTTCTTT
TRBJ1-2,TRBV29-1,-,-,CSAGGSDYGYTF,TGCAGCGCTGGGGGGTCGGACTATGGCTACACCTTC
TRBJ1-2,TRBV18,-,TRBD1,CASSSGTGEYGYTF,TGTGCCAGCTCCTCCGGGACAGGGGAGTATGGCTACACCTTC
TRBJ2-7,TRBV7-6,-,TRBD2,CASSLEGAGGGEQYF,TGTGCCAGCAGCTTAGAGGGCGCCGGCGGGGGCGAGCAGTACTTC
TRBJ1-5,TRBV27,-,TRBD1,CASSLQGASNQPQHF,TGTGCCAGCAGTTTACAGGGGGCTAGCAATCAGCCCCAGCATTTT
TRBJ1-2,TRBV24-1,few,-,CATSEIARTDGYTF,TGTGCCACCAGTGAGATAGCCCGGACAGATGGCTACACCTTC
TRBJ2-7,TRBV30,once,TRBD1,CAWARQGFGYEQYF,TGTGCCTGGGCCAGACAGGGGTTCGGGTACGAGCAGTACTTC
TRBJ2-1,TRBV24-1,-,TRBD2,CATSDRLAGHNEQFF,TGTGCCACCAGTGATCGACTAGCGGGTCACAATGAGCAGTTCTTC
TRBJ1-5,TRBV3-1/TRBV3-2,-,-,CASSQTRGGQPQHF,TGTGCCAGCAGCCAAACAAGAGGAGGACAGCCCCAGCATTTT